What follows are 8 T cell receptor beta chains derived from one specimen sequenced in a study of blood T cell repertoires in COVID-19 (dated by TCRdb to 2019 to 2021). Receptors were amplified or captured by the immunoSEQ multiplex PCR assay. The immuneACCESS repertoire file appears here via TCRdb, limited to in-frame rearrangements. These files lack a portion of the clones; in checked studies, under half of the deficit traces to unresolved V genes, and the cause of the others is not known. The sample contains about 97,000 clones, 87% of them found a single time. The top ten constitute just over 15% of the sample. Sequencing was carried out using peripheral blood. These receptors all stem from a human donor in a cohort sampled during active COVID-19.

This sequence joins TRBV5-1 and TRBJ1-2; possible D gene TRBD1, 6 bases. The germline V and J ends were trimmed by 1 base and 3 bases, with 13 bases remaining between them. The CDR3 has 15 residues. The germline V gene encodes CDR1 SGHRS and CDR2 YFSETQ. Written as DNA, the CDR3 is TGCGCCAGCAGCTTGACAGGGCAGGTGGACTATGGCTACACCTTC. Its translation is CASSLTGQVDYGYTF.

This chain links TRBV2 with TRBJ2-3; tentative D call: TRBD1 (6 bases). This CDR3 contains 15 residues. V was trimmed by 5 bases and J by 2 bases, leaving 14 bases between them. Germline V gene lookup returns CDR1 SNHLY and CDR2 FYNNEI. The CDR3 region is CASSLGGTVTDTQYF. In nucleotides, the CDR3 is TGTGCCAGCAGTCTAGGGGGAACCGTCACAGATACGCAGTATTTT.

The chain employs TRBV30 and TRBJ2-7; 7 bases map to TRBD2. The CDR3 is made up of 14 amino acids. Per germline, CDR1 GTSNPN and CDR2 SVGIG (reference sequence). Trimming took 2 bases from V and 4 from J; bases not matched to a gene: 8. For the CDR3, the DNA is TGTGCCTGGAGTCCCGCGGGAGTCCGTTACGAGCAGTACTTC. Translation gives CAWSPAGVRYEQYF.

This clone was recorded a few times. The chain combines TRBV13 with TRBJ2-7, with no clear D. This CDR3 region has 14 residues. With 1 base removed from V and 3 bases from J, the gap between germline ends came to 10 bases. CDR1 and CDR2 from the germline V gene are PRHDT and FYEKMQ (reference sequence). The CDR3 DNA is TGTGCCAGCAGCTTAGTTGGTGGCCTCTACGAGCAGTACTTC. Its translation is CASSLVGGLYEQYF. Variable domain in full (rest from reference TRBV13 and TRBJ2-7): AAGVIQSPRHLIKEKRETATLKCYPIPRHDTVYWYQQGPGQDPQFLISFYEKMQSDKGSIPDRFSAQQFSDYHSELNMSSLELGDSALYFCASSLVGGLYEQYFGPGTRLTVT.

CDR3 nucleotide sequence: TGTGCCAGCAGCTTGGACAGTAACACTGAAGCTTTCTTT. It yields the protein CASSLDSNTEAFF. The chain recombines TRBV5-6 with TRBJ1-1; no clear D gene. Trimming left V 0 bases short and J 2 bases short, with 5 bases between. Germline V gene data show CDR1 as SGHDT and CDR2 as YYEEEE. The CDR3 consists of 13 residues.

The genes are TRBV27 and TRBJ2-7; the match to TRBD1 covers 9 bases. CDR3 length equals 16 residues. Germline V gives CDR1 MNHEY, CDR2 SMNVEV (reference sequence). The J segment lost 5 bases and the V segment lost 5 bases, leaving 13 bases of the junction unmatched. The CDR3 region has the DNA TGTGCCAGCAGTCGACCCCCAGGGACAGGGCGAGACGAGCAGTACTTC. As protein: CASSRPPGTGRDEQYF.

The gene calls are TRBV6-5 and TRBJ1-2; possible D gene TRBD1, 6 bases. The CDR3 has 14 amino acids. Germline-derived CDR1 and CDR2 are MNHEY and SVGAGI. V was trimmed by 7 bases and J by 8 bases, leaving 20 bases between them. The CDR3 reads CASTPRGARDGYTF. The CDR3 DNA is TGTGCCAGCACCCCCCGGGGGGCGAGGGACGGCTACACCTTC.

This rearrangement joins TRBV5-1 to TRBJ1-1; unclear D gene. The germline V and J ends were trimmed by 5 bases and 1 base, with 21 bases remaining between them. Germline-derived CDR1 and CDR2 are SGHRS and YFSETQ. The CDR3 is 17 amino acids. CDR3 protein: CASRSQSTRTKNTEAFF. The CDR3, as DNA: TGCGCCAGCAGATCACAAAGCACCCGCACTAAGAACACTGAAGCTTTCTTT.